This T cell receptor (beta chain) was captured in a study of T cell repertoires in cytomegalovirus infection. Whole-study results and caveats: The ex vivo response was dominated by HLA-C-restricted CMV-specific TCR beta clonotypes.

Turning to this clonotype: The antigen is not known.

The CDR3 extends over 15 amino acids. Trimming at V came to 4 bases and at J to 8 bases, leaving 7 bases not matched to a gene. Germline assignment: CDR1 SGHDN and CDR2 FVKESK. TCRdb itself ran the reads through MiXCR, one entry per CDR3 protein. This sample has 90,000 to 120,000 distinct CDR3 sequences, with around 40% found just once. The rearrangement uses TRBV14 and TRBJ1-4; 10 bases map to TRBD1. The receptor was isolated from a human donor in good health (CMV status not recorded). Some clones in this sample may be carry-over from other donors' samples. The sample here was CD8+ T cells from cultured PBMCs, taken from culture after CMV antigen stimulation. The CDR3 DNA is TGTGCCAGCAGCCGCCTGGGACAGGGGAGAGAAAAACTGTTTTTT. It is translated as CASSRLGQGREKLFF.